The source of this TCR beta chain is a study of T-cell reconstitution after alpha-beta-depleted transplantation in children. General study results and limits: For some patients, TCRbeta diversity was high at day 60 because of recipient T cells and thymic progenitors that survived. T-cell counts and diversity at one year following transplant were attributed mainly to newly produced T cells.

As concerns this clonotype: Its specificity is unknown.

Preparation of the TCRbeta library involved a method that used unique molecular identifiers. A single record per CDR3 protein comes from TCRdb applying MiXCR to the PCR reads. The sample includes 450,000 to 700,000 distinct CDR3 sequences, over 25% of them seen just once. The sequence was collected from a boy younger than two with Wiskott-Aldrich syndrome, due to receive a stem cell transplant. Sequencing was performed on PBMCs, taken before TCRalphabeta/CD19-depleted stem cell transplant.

This chain's CDR3 is CASSNAGQGNQPQHF. The DNA for the CDR3 is TGTGCCAGCAGCAATGCGGGTCAGGGCAATCAGCCCCAGCATTTT. The chain links TRBV5-5 to TRBJ1-5; no firm D call. Trimming cost V 4 bases and J 2 bases, with 13 bases left between them. The CDR3 sequence is 15 residues long. Germline V gives CDR1 SGHKS, CDR2 YYEKEE (reference sequence).